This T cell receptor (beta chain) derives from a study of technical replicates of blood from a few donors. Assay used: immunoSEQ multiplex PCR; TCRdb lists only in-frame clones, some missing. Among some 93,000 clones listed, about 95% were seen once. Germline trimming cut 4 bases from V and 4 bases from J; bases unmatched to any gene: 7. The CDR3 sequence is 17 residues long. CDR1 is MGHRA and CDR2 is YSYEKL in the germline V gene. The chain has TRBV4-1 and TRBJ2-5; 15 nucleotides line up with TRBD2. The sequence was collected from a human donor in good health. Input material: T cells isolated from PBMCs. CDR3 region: CASSRTSGRAVSETQYF. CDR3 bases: TGCGCCAGCAGCCGGACTAGCGGGAGGGCGGTGTCAGAGACCCAGTACTTC.